This T cell receptor beta chain was captured in a study of memory CD4+ T cells and cytomegalovirus serostatus. Across the study: Healthy Belgian adult donors included about nine CMV-positive and 24 CMV-negative people. Study-wide results and limits: CD4+ memory repertoires contained about two fifths of the 164 reported CMV TCRbeta sequences.

Trimming removed 0 bases at V and 4 bases at J, with 3 bases between. The CDR3 is 11 amino acids. CDR1 and CDR2 (germline): DFQATT, SNEGSKA (reference sequence). In the case of this clone: Its antigen is not identified.

In the source study's methods: After removing out-of-frame reads, 2 million to 2.5 million distinct TCRbeta sequences remained. Libraries were prepared by immunoSEQ multiplex PCR; TCRdb keeps only in-frame clonotypes and omits some of them. V, J and clone size reflect that table, while D and trimming were determined from the DNA. The data contain around 54,000 clones, about 70% of them singletons. Single viable CD3+CD4+CD8-CD45RO+ cells were sorted as the memory CD4+ T cells. Serostatus was set by detecting CMV pp150, pp28, p38, p52 IgG. This clonotype was sampled from an adult in good health and CMV-seropositive. V and J are TRBV20-1 and TRBJ2-5; no clear D gene. Sequences were obtained from memory CD4+ T cells from blood. In DNA form, the CDR3 reads TGCAGTGCTAGAGACAGAGAGACCCAGTACTTC. Residues: CSARDRETQYF.